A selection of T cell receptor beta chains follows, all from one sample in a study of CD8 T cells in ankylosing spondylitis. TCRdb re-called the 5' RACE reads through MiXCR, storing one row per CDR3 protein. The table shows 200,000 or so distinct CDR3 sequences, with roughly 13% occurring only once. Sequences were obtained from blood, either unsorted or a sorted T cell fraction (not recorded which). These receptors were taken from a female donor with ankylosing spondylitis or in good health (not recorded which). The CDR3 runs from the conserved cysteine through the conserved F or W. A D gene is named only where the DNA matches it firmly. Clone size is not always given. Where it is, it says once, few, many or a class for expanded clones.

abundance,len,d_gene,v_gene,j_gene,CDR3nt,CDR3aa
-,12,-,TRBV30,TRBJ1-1,TGTGCCTGGAGTGTACGGAACACTGAAGCTTTCTTT,CAWSVRNTEAFF
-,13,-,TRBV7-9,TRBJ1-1,TGTGCCAGCAGCTCGCTAGGGGGCACTGAAGCTTTCTTT,CASSSLGGTEAFF
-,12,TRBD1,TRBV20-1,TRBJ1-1,TGCAGTGCGTGGACAGGGAACACTGAAGCTTTCTTT,CSAWTGNTEAFF
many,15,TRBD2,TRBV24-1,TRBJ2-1,TGTGCCACCAGAGGGACTAGCGGGAGGGACAATGAGCAGTTCTTC,CATRGTSGRDNEQFF
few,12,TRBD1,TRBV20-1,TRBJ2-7,TGCAGTGCTATCGACAGGGTCCACGAGCAGTACTTC,CSAIDRVHEQYF
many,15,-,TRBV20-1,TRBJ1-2,TGCAGTGCTAGAGATGTGGAGCAAACTTTCTATGGCTACACCTTC,CSARDVEQTFYGYTF
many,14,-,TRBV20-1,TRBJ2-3,TGCAGTGCTAGTTGGGCGGATAGCACAGATACGCAGTATTTT,CSASWADSTDTQYF
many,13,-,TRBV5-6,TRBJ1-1,TGTGCCAGCAGCTTGGTATCCGGGGCGGAAGCTTTCTTT,CASSLVSGAEAFF
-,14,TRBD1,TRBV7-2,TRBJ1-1,TGCGCCAGCAGCGGGGACAGGGGTTTCACTGAAGCTTTCTTT,CASSGDRGFTEAFF
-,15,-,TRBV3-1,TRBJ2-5,TGTGCCAGCAGCCACCAACCTTACGGCGAAGAGACCCAGTACTTC,CASSHQPYGEETQYF
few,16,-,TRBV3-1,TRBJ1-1,TGTGCCAGCAGCCGGACACGGGGAGGAATGAACACTGAAGCTTTCTTT,CASSRTRGGMNTEAFF
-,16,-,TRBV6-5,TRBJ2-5,TGTGCCAGCAGTTACGGTTTGGCTAGCGCCCAAGAGACCCAGTACTTC,CASSYGLASAQETQYF
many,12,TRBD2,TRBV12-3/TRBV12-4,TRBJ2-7,TGTGCCAGCAGGGCTCAACTAGCGGCGCAGTACTTC,CASRAQLAAQYF
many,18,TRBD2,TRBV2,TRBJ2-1,TGTGCCAGCGTGCCCGGGACTAGCGGGACCTCAGCGCCCTATGAGCAGTTCTTC,CASVPGTSGTSAPYEQFF
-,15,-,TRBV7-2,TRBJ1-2,TGTGCCAGCAGCTTAAAGGTCCGCCCTGACTATGGCTACACCTTC,CASSLKVRPDYGYTF
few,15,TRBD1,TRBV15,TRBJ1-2,TGTGCCACCAGCAGGCGGACAGGGTCCGACTATGGCTACACCTTC,CATSRRTGSDYGYTF
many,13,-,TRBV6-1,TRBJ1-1,TGTGCCAGCAGGGGACGGGTGAACACTGAAGCTTTCTTT,CASRGRVNTEAFF
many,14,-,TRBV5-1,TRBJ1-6,TGCGCCAGTTGTCGGGATACTCATAATTCACCCCTCCACTTT,CASCRDTHNSPLHF
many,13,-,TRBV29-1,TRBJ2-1,TGCAGCGTTGATCCCAGAATAAGGGGTGAGCAGTTCTTC,CSVDPRIRGEQFF
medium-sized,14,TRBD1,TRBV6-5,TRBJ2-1,TGTGCCAGCAGTTTGGGACAGGCGCCGAATGAGCAGTTCTTC,CASSLGQAPNEQFF
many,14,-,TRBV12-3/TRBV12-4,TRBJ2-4,TGTGCCAGCAGGTTGACTAGTTTATTAGACATTCAGTACTTC,CASRLTSLLDIQYF
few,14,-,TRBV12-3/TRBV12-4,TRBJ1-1,TGTGCCAGCAGTCTACAGGCCTTGGGCACTGAAGCTTTCTTT,CASSLQALGTEAFF
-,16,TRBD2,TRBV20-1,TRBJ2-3,TGCAGTGCTAGGCCCGGAGCGGGACTGGCGACAGATACGCAGTATTTT,CSARPGAGLATDTQYF
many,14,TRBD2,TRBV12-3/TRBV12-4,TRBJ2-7,TGTGCCAGCATCCCTAAGGGCGGGAGTCACGAGCAGTACTTC,CASIPKGGSHEQYF
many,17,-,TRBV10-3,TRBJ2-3,TGTGCCATCACTGGACAGGGGAGCGGGAGGGCCGCAGATACGCAGTATTTT,CAITGQGSGRAADTQYF
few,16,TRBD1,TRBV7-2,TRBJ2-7,TGTGCCAGCAGCTTACGACCCGGGACAGGGAGTAACGAGCAGTACTTC,CASSLRPGTGSNEQYF
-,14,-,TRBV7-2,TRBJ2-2,TGTGCCAGCAGCTCGGGGTCGCGCACCGGGGAGCTGTTTTTT,CASSSGSRTGELFF
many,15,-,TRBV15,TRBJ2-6,TGTGCCACCAGCAGAGAGGCCTCTGGGGCCAACGTCCTGACTTTC,CATSREASGANVLTF
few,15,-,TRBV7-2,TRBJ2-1,TGTGCCAGCAGCACCCAGGGGTACTCCTACAATGAGCAGTTCTTC,CASSTQGYSYNEQFF
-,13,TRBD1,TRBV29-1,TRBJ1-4,TGCAGCGTTTGGGACAGGGAAGTGAAAAAACTGTTTTTT,CSVWDREVKKLFF
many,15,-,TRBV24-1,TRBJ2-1,TGTGCCACCAGTGATTTGCCGGCAGGGAAGAATGAGCAGTTCTTC,CATSDLPAGKNEQFF
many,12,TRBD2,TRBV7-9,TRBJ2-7,TGTGCCAGCAGCCCCAGCGGGGACGAGCAGTACTTC,CASSPSGDEQYF
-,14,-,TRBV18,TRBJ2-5,TGTGCCAGCTCACCATTACCCAGGAAAGAGACCCAGTACTTC,CASSPLPRKETQYF
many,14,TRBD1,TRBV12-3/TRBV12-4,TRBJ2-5,TGTGCCAGCAGTCGGGACAGTATCCAAGAGACCCAGTACTTC,CASSRDSIQETQYF
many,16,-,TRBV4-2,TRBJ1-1,TGTGCCAGCAGCCAAGATCTAGCTGCGAAGGCCTTGAAAGCTTTCTTT,CASSQDLAAKALKAFF
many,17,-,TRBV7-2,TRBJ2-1,TGTGCCAGCAGCTTAGGGGGCAGGTCCAGCTCCTACAATGAGCAGTTCTTC,CASSLGGRSSSYNEQFF
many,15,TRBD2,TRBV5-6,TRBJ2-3,TGTGCCAGCAGGTCCGTAGCGGGAGGCAAAGATACGCAGTATTTT,CASRSVAGGKDTQYF
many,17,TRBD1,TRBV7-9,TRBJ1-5,TGTGCCAGCAGCTCAACCTCTTGGGACAGGCGGAATCAGCCCCAGCATTTT,CASSSTSWDRRNQPQHF
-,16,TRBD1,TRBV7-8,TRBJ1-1,TGTGCCAGCAGCTTAGGGACAGGGGGCCTGAACACTGAAGCTTTCTTT,CASSLGTGGLNTEAFF
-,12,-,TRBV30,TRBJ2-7,TGTGCTGGAGGGCTCCTCTCCTACGAGCAGTACTTC,CAGGLLSYEQYF
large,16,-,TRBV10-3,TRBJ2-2,TGTGCCATCAGTGAGTCGAGAAGCACGAACACCGGGGAGCTGTTTTTT,CAISESRSTNTGELFF